Listed below are T cell receptor beta chains from one sample, sequenced in a study of cytomegalovirus exposure and HLA in healthy donors. TCRdb keeps only in-frame clones here, not all; method: immunoSEQ multiplex PCR. The sample has some 140,000 clones, 80% seen once; the top ten hold roughly 13%. The sample taken for sequencing was PBMCs. The receptors stem from a man aged 25-45 years in good health and CMV-seropositive. The CDR3 runs from the conserved cysteine through the conserved F or W. A D gene is named only where the DNA matches it firmly. Part of the rows lack a size; the others show once, few, many or a class for expanded clones.

CDR3 DNA | CDR3 protein | V gene | CDR3 length | clone size | J gene | D gene
TGTGCCACCAGCAGAGGTACATTTGGCAATCAGCCCCAGCATTTT | CATSRGTFGNQPQHF | TRBV15 | 15 | - | TRBJ1-5 | -
TGTGCCAGTAGTATGACTAGCGGAGGCAATGAGCAGTTCTTC | CASSMTSGGNEQFF | TRBV19 | 14 | - | TRBJ2-1 | TRBD2
TGTGCCAGCAGCTTAGAGGACAGGGACTTTAGCACAGATACGCAGTATTTT | CASSLEDRDFSTDTQYF | TRBV7-8 | 17 | - | TRBJ2-3 | TRBD1
TGCGCCAGCAGCCAAGCCGGGACTAGCGGGATCTACGAGCAGTACTTC | CASSQAGTSGIYEQYF | TRBV4-1 | 16 | - | TRBJ2-7 | TRBD2
TGTGCCAGCAGTAATCGACAGGGTAGGCATGGCTACACCTTC | CASSNRQGRHGYTF | TRBV28 | 14 | - | TRBJ1-2 | TRBD1
TGTGCCAGCAGCTGGACTTATAGCAATCAGCCCCAGCATTTT | CASSWTYSNQPQHF | TRBV6-6 | 14 | - | TRBJ1-5 | -
TGTGCCAGCAGCTCGCAGACTAGCGGGAGGAGAAATGAGCAGTTCTTC | CASSSQTSGRRNEQFF | TRBV5-4 | 16 | - | TRBJ2-1 | TRBD2
TGTGCCAGCAAGGTGGGACAGAACACTGAAGCTTTCTTT | CASKVGQNTEAFF | TRBV25-1 | 13 | - | TRBJ1-1 | -
TGCGCCAGCAGCTTGGCCGTCACCGCGGAGCAGTACTTC | CASSLAVTAEQYF | TRBV5-1 | 13 | - | TRBJ2-5 | -
TGTGCCAGCAGCGTAACTAGCGGAGAGACCCAGTACTTC | CASSVTSGETQYF | TRBV7-3 | 13 | - | TRBJ2-5 | TRBD2
TGCGCCAGCAGCTTTCCAGCGGTCTCCTACAATGAGCAGTTCTTC | CASSFPAVSYNEQFF | TRBV5-1 | 15 | - | TRBJ2-1 | -
TGCAGCGCCGCCCTGCGTTGGAACACTGAAGCTTTCTTT | CSAALRWNTEAFF | TRBV29-1 | 13 | - | TRBJ1-1 | -
TGTGCCAGCAGCGTAGTAGGGACAGGGCTGACTGAAGCTTTCTTT | CASSVVGTGLTEAFF | TRBV9 | 15 | - | TRBJ1-1 | TRBD1
TGTGCCAGCAGCCGAAACTCCGGGACAGGGTCAAATCAGCCCCAGCATTTT | CASSRNSGTGSNQPQHF | TRBV5-8 | 17 | - | TRBJ1-5 | TRBD1
TGTGCCAGCACCACGGGACAGGGGGCGAATGAAAAACTGTTTTTT | CASTTGQGANEKLFF | TRBV27 | 15 | - | TRBJ1-4 | TRBD1
TGTGCCAGCAGGCTCACCGGGTATGAGCAGTTCTTC | CASRLTGYEQFF | TRBV28 | 12 | - | TRBJ2-1 | -
TGTGCCAGCAGTTACGCCGGGGGGGGCACAAGGGAGACCCAGTACTTC | CASSYAGGGTRETQYF | TRBV6-6 | 16 | - | TRBJ2-5 | TRBD2
TGCGCCAGCAGTGAGTCCCACTCCCGGGAGACCCAGTACTTC | CASSESHSRETQYF | TRBV10-1 | 14 | - | TRBJ2-5 | -
TGTGCCAGCAGTTTGGTGTCAGACTACGAGCAGTACTTC | CASSLVSDYEQYF | TRBV6-6 | 13 | - | TRBJ2-7 | -
TGTGCCAGCAGCCCAGGACTGGGACAGGGGTCGGTCGAGCAGTACTTC | CASSPGLGQGSVEQYF | TRBV7-9 | 16 | once | TRBJ2-7 | TRBD1
TGTGCCAGCTCCAGGGGACAGCATACGCAGTATTTT | CASSRGQHTQYF | TRBV11-1 | 12 | - | TRBJ2-3 | TRBD1
TGTGCCAGCAGTTTCGGCAGGGCGGGGTACAATGAGCAGTTCTTC | CASSFGRAGYNEQFF | TRBV28 | 15 | - | TRBJ2-1 | -
TGTGCCAGTAGTACCCGGACAGGGATTGAAGCTTTCTTT | CASSTRTGIEAFF | TRBV19 | 13 | once | TRBJ1-1 | TRBD1
TGTGCCAGTAGTATTGGGACAGGGGCTTATGGCTACACCTTC | CASSIGTGAYGYTF | TRBV19 | 14 | - | TRBJ1-2 | TRBD1
TGTGCCAGCAGTGCCACACAGGGGGCCAGGCAGCCCCAGCATTTT | CASSATQGARQPQHF | TRBV6-1 | 15 | - | TRBJ1-5 | TRBD1
TGTGCCAGCAGCGTGGACAGGGTCTCCTACGAGCAGTACTTC | CASSVDRVSYEQYF | TRBV7-2 | 14 | - | TRBJ2-7 | TRBD1
TGTGCCAGCAGTGAGACAATTGCGGGGGAGCTGTTTTTT | CASSETIAGELFF | TRBV6-1 | 13 | - | TRBJ2-2 | -
TGTGCCAGCAGCTTGGGGCAGGGGGCCTACGAGCAGTACTTC | CASSLGQGAYEQYF | TRBV5-6 | 14 | - | TRBJ2-7 | TRBD1
TGTGCCAGCAGTCGCAGGGGGCAGAGGTACACCACGCCAGATACGCAGTATTTT | CASSRRGQRYTTPDTQYF | TRBV28 | 18 | once | TRBJ2-3 | TRBD1
TGCAGCGTTGGGGCCTACTATGGCTACACCTTC | CSVGAYYGYTF | TRBV29-1 | 11 | - | TRBJ1-2 | -
TGTGCCAGCAGTTCCCGTCCCTTTACTGAAGCTTTCTTT | CASSSRPFTEAFF | TRBV27 | 13 | - | TRBJ1-1 | -
TGTGCCAGCAGTTTACAGGGTTATTATGGCTACACCTTC | CASSLQGYYGYTF | TRBV28 | 13 | few | TRBJ1-2 | -
TGTGCCAGCAGGGGACTAGCGGGCAACTCCTACGAGCAGTACTTC | CASRGLAGNSYEQYF | TRBV27 | 15 | once | TRBJ2-7 | TRBD2
TGTGCCAGCAGTCGGGGTGCTAGCGGGAGTGGAAACATTCAGTACTTC | CASSRGASGSGNIQYF | TRBV28 | 16 | - | TRBJ2-4 | TRBD2
TGTGCCAGCAGTGAATCGGTGGCTAGCGGGGTGCACGAGCAGTACTTC | CASSESVASGVHEQYF | TRBV25-1 | 16 | - | TRBJ2-7 | TRBD2
TGTGCCAGCAGCGTAGGGGGTAGCGGCTCCTACAATGAGCAGTTCTTC | CASSVGGSGSYNEQFF | TRBV9 | 16 | - | TRBJ2-1 | -
TGTGCCATCAGTGGAAAGCAGGGGACTGAAGCTTTCTTT | CAISGKQGTEAFF | TRBV10-3 | 13 | few | TRBJ1-1 | -
TGTGCCTGGAGCCCCGGGACACCCTCACATAATTCACCCCTCCACTTT | CAWSPGTPSHNSPLHF | TRBV30 | 16 | - | TRBJ1-6 | -
TGTGCCAGTAGTCTATCCCTGGGGGCTTACGGGCTGGAGCAGTACTTC | CASSLSLGAYGLEQYF | TRBV19 | 16 | - | TRBJ2-7 | -
TGCGCCAGCAGCCAAGATCGGGTGGGACTAGCGGGGGGTAGGGGCGAGGAGACCCAGTACTTC | CASSQDRVGLAGGRGEETQYF | TRBV4-1 | 21 | - | TRBJ2-5 | TRBD2
TGTGCCAGCACGAGGCCCCGAGAAGGAGCCTACGAGCAGTACTTC | CASTRPREGAYEQYF | TRBV28 | 15 | - | TRBJ2-7 | -
TGTGCCTGGAGTCGGACAGGGACCCTCCGCTCTGGAAACACCATATATTTT | CAWSRTGTLRSGNTIYF | TRBV30 | 17 | - | TRBJ1-3 | TRBD1
TGTGCCAGCAGCTTACTCGGGAACACCGGGGAGCTGTTTTTT | CASSLLGNTGELFF | TRBV7-9 | 14 | once | TRBJ2-2 | -
TGTGCCAGCAGCTTAGTAGGGACTAGCGGCCCTCTAGCCCACGAGCAGTACTTC | CASSLVGTSGPLAHEQYF | TRBV7-8 | 18 | - | TRBJ2-7 | TRBD2
TGTGCCAGCCGGACAGGGGCCGGGGAGCTGTTTTTT | CASRTGAGELFF | TRBV9 | 12 | - | TRBJ2-2 | TRBD1
TGTGCCAGCACATTTCAAAACACTGAAGCTTTCTTT | CASTFQNTEAFF | TRBV6-6 | 12 | - | TRBJ1-1 | -
TGTGCCAGCAGTTCCCCGGGAGACCCGAACACCGGGGAGCTGTTTTTT | CASSSPGDPNTGELFF | TRBV7-2 | 16 | few | TRBJ2-2 | -
TGTGCCAGTACCGAATCACAGGGGGCGCGGTTGAATCAGCCCCAGCATTTT | CASTESQGARLNQPQHF | TRBV19 | 17 | - | TRBJ1-5 | TRBD1
TGTGCCAGTAGTAACAGGGTTGGCGACGAGCAGTACTTC | CASSNRVGDEQYF | TRBV19 | 13 | - | TRBJ2-7 | -
TGTGCCAGCAGCCCACAAACGCGGGAGCTTTGGGATGAGCAGTTCTTC | CASSPQTRELWDEQFF | TRBV7-9 | 16 | - | TRBJ2-1 | TRBD2
TGTGCCAGCAGCTTAGATGGCAGGGTCGAAAAACTGTTTTTT | CASSLDGRVEKLFF | TRBV7-9 | 14 | - | TRBJ1-4 | -
TGTGCCAGCAGCTCCGGACAACCGATCGGTGAAAAACTGTTTTTT | CASSSGQPIGEKLFF | TRBV7-9 | 15 | - | TRBJ1-4 | -
TGTGCCAGCAGCCCCGGGGTGGGGGGGTGGAACACCGGGGAGCTGTTTTTT | CASSPGVGGWNTGELFF | TRBV4-2 | 17 | - | TRBJ2-2 | TRBD2
TGTGCCAGCAGCGTCCGGGACAGGGGAAACTATGGCTACACCTTC | CASSVRDRGNYGYTF | TRBV4-2 | 15 | few | TRBJ1-2 | TRBD1
TGTTCCAGCAGCCCACAGGGACGCGGCTACCCCTTC | CSSSPQGRGYPF | TRBV7-9 | 12 | few | TRBJ1-2 | -
TGTGCCTGGGGGTGGGCCGGAAGCGGGAGGTACTTC | CAWGWAGSGRYF | TRBV30 | 12 | few | TRBJ2-7 | TRBD2